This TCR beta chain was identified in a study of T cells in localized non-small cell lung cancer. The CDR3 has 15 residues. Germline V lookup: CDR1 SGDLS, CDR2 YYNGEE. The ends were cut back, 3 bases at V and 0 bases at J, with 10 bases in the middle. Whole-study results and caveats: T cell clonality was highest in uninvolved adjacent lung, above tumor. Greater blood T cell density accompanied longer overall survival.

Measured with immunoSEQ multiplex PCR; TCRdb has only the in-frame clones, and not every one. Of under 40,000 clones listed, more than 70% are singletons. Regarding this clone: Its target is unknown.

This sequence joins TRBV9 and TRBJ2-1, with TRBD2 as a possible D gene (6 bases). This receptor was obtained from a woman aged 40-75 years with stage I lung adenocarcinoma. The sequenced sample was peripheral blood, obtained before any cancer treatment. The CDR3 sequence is CASSADGSSYNEQFF. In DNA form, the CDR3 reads TGTGCCAGCAGCGCCGACGGGAGCTCCTACAATGAGCAGTTCTTC.